The sample holds a few counts of the clone carrying this TCR beta chain. TCRdb redid the calling of the 5' RACE reads with MiXCR, one entry per CDR3 protein. The profile shows about 210,000 distinct CDR3 sequences, over 9.5% of them singletons. Between the trimmed V and J ends, which lost 7 bases and 5 bases, there was a span of 14 bases. CDR1 SQVTM and CDR2 ANQGSEA come from the germline V gene. The CDR3 is 12 amino acids. This sample is drawn from a study of T-cell memory formation after mild COVID-19. The chain joins TRBV29-1 to TRBJ1-2; no definite D call. The clonotype comes from a man between 18 and 35 years old who had mild COVID-19 (a few samples of this study predate the infection). Cell type and time point are not known. Sequenced sample: PBMCs or a T cell subset sorted from them (not recorded which). The CDR3 region is CSATPLQYGYTF. DNA for the CDR3: TGCAGCGCGACACCCCTGCAATATGGCTACACCTTC.